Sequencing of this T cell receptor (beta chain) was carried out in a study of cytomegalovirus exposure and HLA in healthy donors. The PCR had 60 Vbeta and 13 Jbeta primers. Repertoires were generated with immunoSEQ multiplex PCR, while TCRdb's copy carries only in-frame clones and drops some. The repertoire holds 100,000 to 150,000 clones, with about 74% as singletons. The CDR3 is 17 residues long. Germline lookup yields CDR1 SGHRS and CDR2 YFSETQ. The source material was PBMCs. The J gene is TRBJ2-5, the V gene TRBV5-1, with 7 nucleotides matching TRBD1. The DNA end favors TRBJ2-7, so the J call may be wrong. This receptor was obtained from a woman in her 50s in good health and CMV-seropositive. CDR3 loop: CASSPARGQQISYEQYF. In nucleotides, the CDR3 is TGCGCCAGCAGCCCCGCGAGGGGGCAGCAGATCAGCTACGAGCAGTACTTC.